The rows below give T cell receptor beta chains drawn from one sample of a study of cytomegalovirus exposure and HLA in healthy donors. Sequencing was performed with immunoSEQ multiplex PCR; in TCRdb, only in-frame clones are kept and a portion is missing. The sample lists about 150,000 clones, 85% to 90% occurring once. What was sequenced was PBMCs. The receptor set was obtained from a young woman in good health and CMV-seropositive. The CDR3 runs from the conserved cysteine through the conserved F or W. Each record gives: V gene, J gene, D gene, CDR3 protein. D genes are given only for firm matches.

v_call: TRBV28; j_call: TRBJ1-5; d_call: TRBD1; cdr3_aa: CASSLGRQGMGQPQHF
v_call: TRBV7-9; j_call: TRBJ2-1; d_call: -; cdr3_aa: CASSLAGSSYNEQFF
v_call: TRBV6-4; j_call: TRBJ2-1; d_call: TRBD2; cdr3_aa: CASSEREADEQFF
v_call: TRBV28; j_call: TRBJ1-1; d_call: TRBD1; cdr3_aa: CASSLGGATGANTEAFF
v_call: TRBV2; j_call: TRBJ2-1; d_call: -; cdr3_aa: CASSVESEQFF
v_call: TRBV6-5; j_call: TRBJ2-6; d_call: -; cdr3_aa: CASIRSGANVLTF
v_call: TRBV9; j_call: TRBJ2-5; d_call: TRBD2; cdr3_aa: CASSLGLAGAGVETQYF
v_call: TRBV11-3; j_call: TRBJ2-1; d_call: TRBD1; cdr3_aa: CASSSGQGNNGEQFF
v_call: TRBV28; j_call: TRBJ1-3; d_call: TRBD1; cdr3_aa: CASSLLTGGGNTIYF
v_call: TRBV6-1; j_call: TRBJ2-1; d_call: TRBD2; cdr3_aa: CATSIYRDYNNEQFF
v_call: TRBV4-2; j_call: TRBJ2-1; d_call: -; cdr3_aa: CASSQDGGEYNEQFF
v_call: TRBV28; j_call: TRBJ1-2; d_call: -; cdr3_aa: CASRRTTGTTTNYGYTF
v_call: TRBV28; j_call: TRBJ1-1; d_call: TRBD1; cdr3_aa: CASKGTVRGEAFF
v_call: TRBV6-5; j_call: TRBJ2-1; d_call: TRBD2; cdr3_aa: CASRVSGRKNEQFF
v_call: TRBV7-6; j_call: TRBJ2-5; d_call: -; cdr3_aa: CASSFRETQYF
v_call: TRBV30; j_call: TRBJ2-5; d_call: TRBD2; cdr3_aa: CAWSVYASGSRETQYF
v_call: TRBV5-6; j_call: TRBJ2-7; d_call: -; cdr3_aa: CASTHKVAFLAGEQYF
v_call: TRBV2; j_call: TRBJ1-2; d_call: -; cdr3_aa: CASILTQAGGYTF
v_call: TRBV29-1; j_call: TRBJ2-7; d_call: TRBD1; cdr3_aa: CSIRQGSYEQYF
v_call: TRBV4-3; j_call: TRBJ1-2; d_call: -; cdr3_aa: CASSQDRSQGRGYTF
v_call: TRBV15; j_call: TRBJ2-7; d_call: -; cdr3_aa: CATNHGNEQYF
v_call: TRBV2; j_call: TRBJ2-5; d_call: -; cdr3_aa: CASSVNEVGGLKYQETQYF
v_call: TRBV30; j_call: TRBJ1-1; d_call: TRBD1; cdr3_aa: CAWGQGNTEAFF
v_call: TRBV2; j_call: TRBJ2-2; d_call: -; cdr3_aa: CASSDGQGSGELFF
v_call: TRBV19; j_call: TRBJ2-2; d_call: TRBD2; cdr3_aa: CASSVGLAATNTGELFF
v_call: TRBV27; j_call: TRBJ2-1; d_call: TRBD2; cdr3_aa: CASLKTDFKGPLAGGYNEQFF
v_call: TRBV6-1; j_call: TRBJ2-7; d_call: TRBD2; cdr3_aa: CASRGLALEQYF
v_call: TRBV5-5; j_call: TRBJ1-1; d_call: -; cdr3_aa: CASSFPWSDSRTEAFF
v_call: TRBV25-1; j_call: TRBJ2-2; d_call: TRBD1; cdr3_aa: CASSDGTGGRELFF
v_call: TRBV2; j_call: TRBJ1-2; d_call: -; cdr3_aa: CASYPSTDSWAKYGYTF